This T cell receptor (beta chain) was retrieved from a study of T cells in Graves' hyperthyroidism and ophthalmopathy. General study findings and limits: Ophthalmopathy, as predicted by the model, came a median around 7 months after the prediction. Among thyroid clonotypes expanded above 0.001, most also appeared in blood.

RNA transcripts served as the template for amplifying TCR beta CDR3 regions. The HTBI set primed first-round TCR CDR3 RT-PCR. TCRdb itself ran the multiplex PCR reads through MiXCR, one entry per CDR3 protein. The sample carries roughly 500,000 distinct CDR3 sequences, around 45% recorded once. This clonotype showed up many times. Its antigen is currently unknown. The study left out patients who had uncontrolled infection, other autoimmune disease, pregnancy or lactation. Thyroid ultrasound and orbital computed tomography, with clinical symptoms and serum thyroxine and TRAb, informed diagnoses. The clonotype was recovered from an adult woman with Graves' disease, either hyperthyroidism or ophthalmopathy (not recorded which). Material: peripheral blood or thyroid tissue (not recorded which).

The CDR3 bases are TGTGCCAGCAGCTCAAAGCGGGAGGGAACCTACGAGCAGTACTTC. Protein sequence: CASSSKREGTYEQYF. The genes are TRBV7-2 and TRBJ2-7, with 10 positions matching TRBD2. Losses at the gene ends were 4 bases for V and 2 bases for J; bases not matched to a gene: 5. Germline CDR1 and CDR2: SGHTA and FQGNSA. This CDR3 has 15 residues.